This T cell receptor (beta chain) was obtained from a study of vaccination effects on CD4 cells after COVID-19. On the study more broadly: Two-dose vaccination with either BNT162b2 or mRNA-1273 was given to the participants. Sampling occurred 16 days and one week pre-vaccination in a couple of convalescent patients.

Comment on this clone: Its antigen is unidentified.

Libraries were prepared by immunoSEQ multiplex PCR; TCRdb keeps only in-frame clonotypes and omits some of them. The repertoire has roughly 54,000 clones, 75% to 85% of them found once; the top ten carry 4.5% to 7%. This CDR3 is 15 amino acids long. V was shortened by 2 bases and J by 8 bases, with 17 bases between the two germline ends. Looked up from germline, CDR1 is SGHTA and CDR2 is FQGNSA. Prior to sequencing, the ViraFEST assay stimulated PBMC with viral peptide pools, which expanded the antigen-specific CD4+ T cells. CD4+ T cell isolation took place after 10 days of culture. This individual tested PCR-positive for SARS-CoV-2 infection between March and December 2020. In the negative control culture, an HIV-1 Nef peptide pool was present. IL-2 medium supplanted half the medium on days 3 and 7.

The chain combines TRBV7-2 with TRBJ2-3; perhaps D is TRBD1 or TRBD2 (5 bases each). The sequencing used CD4+ T cells from PBMCs cultured with HIV peptides, collected before COVID-19 vaccination. The subset: HIV-1 Nef peptide pool negative control/reference culture. The clonotype originates from a human donor who had a prior SARS-CoV-2 infection. CDR3: CASSLPGSGHRTQYF. The CDR3 DNA reads as TGTGCCAGCAGCTTACCAGGGAGCGGCCATCGTACGCAGTATTTT.